The 9 T cell receptor beta chains below all came from one sample that was sequenced in a study of blood T cell repertoires in COVID-19 (TCRdb year 2020). Receptor amplification or capture employed the immunoSEQ multiplex PCR assay. What TCRdb holds here is the immuneACCESS table cut down to in-frame rearrangements. Part of the clones is not present; checked against another copy, under half of the missing clones reflect an unresolved V gene, and the others are unexplained. This sample comprises some 42,000 clones, 85% of them detected only once. Less than 15% of the sample is taken by the ten largest. Sample: peripheral blood. These receptors were taken from a woman aged 70-85 years in a cohort sampled during active COVID-19.

The rearrangement uses TRBV19 and TRBJ1-2, with 7 bases fitting TRBD1. The J segment lost 6 bases and the V segment lost 5 bases, leaving 9 bases of the junction unmatched. The CDR3 runs 14 residues. Germline CDR1 and CDR2: LNHDA and SQIVND (reference sequence). The CDR3 DNA is TGTGCCAGTAGTTTCACCGGGACAGAGCATGGCTACACCTTC. As protein: CASSFTGTEHGYTF.

This chain uses TRBV27 with TRBJ2-2, with 11 bases fitting TRBD1. Trimming at V came to 8 bases and at J to 6 bases, leaving 14 bases not matched to a gene. The CDR3 extends over 17 amino acids. The V gene's germline CDR1 is MNHEY and CDR2 SMNVEV (reference sequence). The CDR3 sequence is CASYPTSGTGGAGELFF. CDR3 DNA sequence: TGTGCCAGCTATCCAACCTCCGGGACAGGGGGAGCCGGGGAGCTGTTTTTT.

The chain combines TRBV5-1 with TRBJ2-7; possible D gene TRBD2, 6 bases. Germline CDR1 reads SGHRS; CDR2 reads YFSETQ. This CDR3 has 12 residues. Trimming took off 0 bases at V and 11 bases at J, with 12 bases between the two ends. The DNA for the CDR3 is TGCGCCAGCAGCTTGGGGCGGGGAGTCGAGTACTTC. Its protein product is CASSLGRGVEYF.

The chain employs TRBV9 and TRBJ2-3; 10 nucleotides agree with TRBD1. J was trimmed by 5 bases and V by 5 bases; bases with no gene match: 5. CDR1 and CDR2 from the germline V gene are SGDLS and YYNGEE. The CDR3 totals 14 residues. CDR3 sequence: CASSYGQGGDTQYF. CDR3 coding DNA: TGTGCCAGCAGTTATGGACAGGGGGGAGATACGCAGTATTTT.

This clone occurred a few times. The gene calls are TRBV28 and TRBJ1-2; a possible D gene is TRBD1 (5 bases). Germline V gives CDR1 MDHEN, CDR2 SYDVKM. V shed 7 bases and J shed 4 bases, with 13 bases lying between them. This CDR3 comprises 13 residues. CDR3 DNA sequence: TGTGCCAGCAAGTCCGGGGGTATCTATGGCTACACCTTC. The encoded protein is CASKSGGIYGYTF.

This chain joins TRBV7-9 and TRBJ2-3; 8 bases agree with TRBD1. The germline gives CDR1 SEHNR, CDR2 FQNEAQ (reference sequence). The CDR3 runs to 13 residues. V was pared by 3 bases and J by 5 bases, with 1 base of the junction left unmatched. Here the CDR3 DNA reads TGTGCCAGCAGCTTTGGACAGGGAGATACGCAGTATTTT. This gives the protein CASSFGQGDTQYF.

The chain uses TRBV19 and TRBJ2-7; unclear D gene. Germline lookup yields CDR1 LNHDA and CDR2 SQIVND (reference sequence). V was pared by 3 bases and J by 0 bases, with 9 bases between. The CDR3 runs to 14 residues. CDR3 protein: CASSMTENSYEQYF. The CDR3 DNA is TGTGCCAGTAGTATGACGGAGAACTCCTACGAGCAGTACTTC.

This clone appeared a single time. The V gene is TRBV28, the J gene TRBJ1-2; D uncertain. This CDR3 has 11 residues. Looked up from germline, CDR1 is MDHEN and CDR2 is SYDVKM. Trimming cost V 3 bases and J 5 bases, with 4 bases left between them. CDR3: CASSFEYGYTF. CDR3 coding DNA: TGTGCCAGCAGTTTTGAGTATGGCTACACCTTC.

V gene TRBV30 combines with J gene TRBJ1-2; TRBD1 agrees at 8 bases. Germline V gene sequence: CDR1 GTSNPN, CDR2 SVGIG (reference sequence). The length of the CDR3 is 15 residues. J gave up 6 bases and V 2 bases, and 11 bases lay outside the gene matches. The DNA of the CDR3 is TGTGCCTGGAGTAAACCCGACAGGGGCGTTGATGGCTACACCTTC. As protein: CAWSKPDRGVDGYTF.